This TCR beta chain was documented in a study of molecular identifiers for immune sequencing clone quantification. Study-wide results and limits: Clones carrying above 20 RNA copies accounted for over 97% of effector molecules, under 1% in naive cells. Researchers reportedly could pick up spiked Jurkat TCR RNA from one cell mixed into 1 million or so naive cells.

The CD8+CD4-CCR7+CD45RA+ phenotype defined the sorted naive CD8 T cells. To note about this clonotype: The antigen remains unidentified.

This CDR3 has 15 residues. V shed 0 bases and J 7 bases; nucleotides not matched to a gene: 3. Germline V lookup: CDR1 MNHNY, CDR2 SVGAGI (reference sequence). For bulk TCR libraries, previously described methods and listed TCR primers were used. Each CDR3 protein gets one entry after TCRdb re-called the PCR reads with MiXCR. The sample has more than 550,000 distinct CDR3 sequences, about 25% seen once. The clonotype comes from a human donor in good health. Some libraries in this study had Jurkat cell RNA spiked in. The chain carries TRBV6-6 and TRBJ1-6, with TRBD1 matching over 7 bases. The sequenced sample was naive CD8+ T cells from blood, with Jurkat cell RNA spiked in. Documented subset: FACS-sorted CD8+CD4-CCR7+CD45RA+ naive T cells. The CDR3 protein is CASSYSGQQNSPLHF. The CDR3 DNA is TGTGCCAGCAGTTACTCGGGACAGCAGAATTCACCCCTCCACTTT.